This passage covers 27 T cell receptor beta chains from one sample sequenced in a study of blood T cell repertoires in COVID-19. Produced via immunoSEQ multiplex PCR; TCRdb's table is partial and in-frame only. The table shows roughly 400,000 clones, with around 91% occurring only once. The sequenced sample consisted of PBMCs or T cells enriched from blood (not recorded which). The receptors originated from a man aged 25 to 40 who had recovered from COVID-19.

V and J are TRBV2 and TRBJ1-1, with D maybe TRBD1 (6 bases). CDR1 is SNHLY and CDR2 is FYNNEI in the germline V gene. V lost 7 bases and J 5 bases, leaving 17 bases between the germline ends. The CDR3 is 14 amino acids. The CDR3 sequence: CASTEQGRRTEAFF. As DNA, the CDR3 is TGTGCCAGCACGGAACAGGGAAGAAGGACTGAAGCTTTCTTT.

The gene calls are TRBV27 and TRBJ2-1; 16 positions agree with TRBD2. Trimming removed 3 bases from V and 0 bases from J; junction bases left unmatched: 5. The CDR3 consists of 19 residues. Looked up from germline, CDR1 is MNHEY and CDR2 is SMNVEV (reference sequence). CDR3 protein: CASSLTGTSGRGSYNEQFF. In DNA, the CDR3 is TGTGCCAGCAGTTTGACCGGGACTAGCGGGAGGGGCTCCTACAATGAGCAGTTCTTC.

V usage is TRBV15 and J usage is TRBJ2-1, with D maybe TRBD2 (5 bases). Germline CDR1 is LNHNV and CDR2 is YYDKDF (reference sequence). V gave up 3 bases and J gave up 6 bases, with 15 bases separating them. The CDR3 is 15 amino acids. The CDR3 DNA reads TGTGCCACCAGCAGTGGAGGATCAGTGGGCAATGAGCAGTTCTTC. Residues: CATSSGGSVGNEQFF. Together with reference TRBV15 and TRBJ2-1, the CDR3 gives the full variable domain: DAMVIQNPRYQVTQFGKPVTLSCSQTLNHNVMYWYQQKSSQAPKLLFHYYDKDFNNEADTPDNFQSRRPNTSFCFLDIRSPGLGDTAMYLCATSSGGSVGNEQFFGPGTRLTVL.

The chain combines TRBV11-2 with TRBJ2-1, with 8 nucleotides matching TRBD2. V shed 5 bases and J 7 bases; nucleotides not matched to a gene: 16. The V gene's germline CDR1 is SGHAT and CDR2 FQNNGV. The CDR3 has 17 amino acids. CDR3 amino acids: CASSPSKGSGKRNEQFF. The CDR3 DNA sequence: TGTGCCAGCAGCCCAAGCAAAGGTAGCGGGAAGAGGAATGAGCAGTTCTTC.

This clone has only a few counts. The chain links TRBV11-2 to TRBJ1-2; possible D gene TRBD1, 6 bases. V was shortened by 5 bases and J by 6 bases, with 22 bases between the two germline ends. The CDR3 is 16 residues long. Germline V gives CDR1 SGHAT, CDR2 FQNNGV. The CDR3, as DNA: TGTGCCAGCAGCCCTCTGGGTCCCCCGGGGGGCAATGGCTACACCTTC. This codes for CASSPLGPPGGNGYTF.

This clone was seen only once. The CDR3 bases are TGTGCCAGCAAAGGGACTAGCGGGTCGTACGAGCAGTACTTC. It translates to CASKGTSGSYEQYF. The chain carries TRBV25-1 and TRBJ2-7, with 12 bases that match TRBD2. V trimming: 7 bases; J trimming: 4 bases; junction bases outside the gene matches: 5. The CDR3 has 14 amino acids. In germline, CDR1 is MGHDK, CDR2 SYGVNS.

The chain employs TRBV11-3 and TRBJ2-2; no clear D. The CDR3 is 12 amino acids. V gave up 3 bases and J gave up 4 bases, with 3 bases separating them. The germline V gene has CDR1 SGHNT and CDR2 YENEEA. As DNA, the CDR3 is TGTGCCAGCAGCTTCCGCACCGGGGAGCTGTTTTTT. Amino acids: CASSFRTGELFF.

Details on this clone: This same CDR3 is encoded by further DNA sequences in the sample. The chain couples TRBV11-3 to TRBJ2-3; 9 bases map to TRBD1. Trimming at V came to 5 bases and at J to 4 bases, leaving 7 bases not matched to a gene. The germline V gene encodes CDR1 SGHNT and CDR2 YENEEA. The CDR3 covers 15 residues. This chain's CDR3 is CASSLGQGSADTQYF. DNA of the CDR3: TGTGCCAGCAGCCTGGGACAGGGTAGTGCAGATACGCAGTATTTT.

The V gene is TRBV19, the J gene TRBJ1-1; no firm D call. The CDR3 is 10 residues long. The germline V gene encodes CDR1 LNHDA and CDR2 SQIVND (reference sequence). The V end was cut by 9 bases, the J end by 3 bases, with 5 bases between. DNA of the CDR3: TGTGCCAGCGGGGACACTGAAGCTTTCTTT. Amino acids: CASGDTEAFF.

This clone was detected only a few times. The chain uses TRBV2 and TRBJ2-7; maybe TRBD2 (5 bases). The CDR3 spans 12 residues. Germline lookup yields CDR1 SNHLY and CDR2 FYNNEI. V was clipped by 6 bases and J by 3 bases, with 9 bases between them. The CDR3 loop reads CASSEDFYEQYF. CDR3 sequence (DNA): TGTGCCAGCAGCGAGGACTTCTACGAGCAGTACTTC. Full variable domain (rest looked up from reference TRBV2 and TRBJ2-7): EPEVTQTPSHQVTQMGQEVILRCVPISNHLYFYWYRQILGQKVEFLVSFYNNEISEKSEIFDDQFSVERPDGSNFTLKIRSTKLEDSAMYFCASSEDFYEQYFGPGTRLTVT.

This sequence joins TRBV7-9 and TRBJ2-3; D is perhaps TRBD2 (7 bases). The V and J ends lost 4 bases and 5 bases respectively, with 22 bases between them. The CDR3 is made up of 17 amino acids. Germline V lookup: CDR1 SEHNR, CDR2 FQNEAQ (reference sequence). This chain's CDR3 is CASSSDIGGAVQDTQYF. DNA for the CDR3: TGTGCCAGCAGCTCCGATATAGGGGGGGCAGTGCAAGATACGCAGTATTTT.

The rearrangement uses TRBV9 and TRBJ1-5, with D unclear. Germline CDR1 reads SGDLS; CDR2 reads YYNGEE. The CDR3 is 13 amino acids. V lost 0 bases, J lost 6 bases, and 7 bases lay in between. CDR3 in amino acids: CASSVGEAQPQHF. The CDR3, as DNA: TGTGCCAGCAGCGTAGGTGAGGCTCAGCCCCAGCATTTT.

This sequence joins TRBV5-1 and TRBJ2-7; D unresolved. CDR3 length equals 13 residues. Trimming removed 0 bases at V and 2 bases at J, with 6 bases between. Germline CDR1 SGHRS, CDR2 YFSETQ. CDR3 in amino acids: CASSLDIPYEQYF. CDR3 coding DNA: TGCGCCAGCAGCTTGGACATACCCTACGAGCAGTACTTC.

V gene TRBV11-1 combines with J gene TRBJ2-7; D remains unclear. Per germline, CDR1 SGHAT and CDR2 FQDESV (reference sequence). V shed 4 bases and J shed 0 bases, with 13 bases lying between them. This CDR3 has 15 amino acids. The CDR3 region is CASSSVGSSSYEQYF. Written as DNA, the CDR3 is TGTGCCAGCAGCTCCGTCGGTTCGAGCTCCTACGAGCAGTACTTC. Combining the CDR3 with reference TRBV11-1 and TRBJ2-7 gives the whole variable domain EAEVAQSPRYKITEKSQAVAFWCDPISGHATLYWYRQILGQGPELLVQFQDESVVDDSQLPKDRFSAERLKGVDSTLKIQPAELGDSAMYLCASSSVGSSSYEQYFGPGTRLTVT.

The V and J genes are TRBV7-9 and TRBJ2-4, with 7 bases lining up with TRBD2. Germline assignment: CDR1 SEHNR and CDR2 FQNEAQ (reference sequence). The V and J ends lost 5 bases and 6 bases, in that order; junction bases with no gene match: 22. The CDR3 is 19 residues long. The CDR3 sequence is CASSPLPGDYPELGNIQYF. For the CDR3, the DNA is TGTGCCAGCAGCCCTCTGCCGGGGGACTATCCGGAGTTGGGAAACATTCAGTACTTC.

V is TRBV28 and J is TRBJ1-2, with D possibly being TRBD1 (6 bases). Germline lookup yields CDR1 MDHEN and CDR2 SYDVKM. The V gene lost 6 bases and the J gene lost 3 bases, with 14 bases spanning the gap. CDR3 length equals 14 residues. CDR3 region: CASRLQGTDYGYTF. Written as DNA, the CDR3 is TGTGCCAGCAGATTGCAGGGGACCGACTATGGCTACACCTTC.

The CDR3 region is CASGRTGSYNEQFF. CDR3 sequence (DNA): TGTGCCAGCGGGCGGACCGGGAGCTACAATGAGCAGTTCTTC. V usage is TRBV28 and J usage is TRBJ2-1, with a weak D call TRBD2 (6 bases). The germline gives CDR1 MDHEN, CDR2 SYDVKM. This CDR3 has 14 amino acids. With 8 bases removed from V and 3 bases from J, the gap between germline ends came to 14 bases.

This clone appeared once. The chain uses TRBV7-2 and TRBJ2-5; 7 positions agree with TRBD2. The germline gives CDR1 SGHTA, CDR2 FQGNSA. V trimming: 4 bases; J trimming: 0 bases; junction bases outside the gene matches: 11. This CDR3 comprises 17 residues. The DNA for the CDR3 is TGTGCCAGCAGCTCCGTGGGGGAGGGCCGGAACCAAGAGACCCAGTACTTC. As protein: CASSSVGEGRNQETQYF. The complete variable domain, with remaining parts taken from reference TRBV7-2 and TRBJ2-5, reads GAGVSQSPSNKVTEKGKDVELRCDPISGHTALYWYRQSLGQGLEFLIYFQGNSAPDKSGLPSDRFSAERTGGSVSTLTIQRTQQEDSAVYLCASSSVGEGRNQETQYFGPGTRLLVL.

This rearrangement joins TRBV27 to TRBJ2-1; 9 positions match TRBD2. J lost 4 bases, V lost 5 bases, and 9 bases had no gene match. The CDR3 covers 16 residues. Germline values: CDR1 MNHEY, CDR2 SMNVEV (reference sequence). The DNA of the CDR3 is TGTGCCAGCAGTCCCCTCCGAGCGGGGGGATACAATGAGCAGTTCTTC. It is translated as CASSPLRAGGYNEQFF.

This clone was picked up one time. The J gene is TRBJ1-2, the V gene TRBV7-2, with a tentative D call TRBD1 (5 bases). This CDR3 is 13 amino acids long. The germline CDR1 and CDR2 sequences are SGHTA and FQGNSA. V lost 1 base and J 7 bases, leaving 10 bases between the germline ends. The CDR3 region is CASSLDRFSGYTF. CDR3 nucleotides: TGTGCCAGCAGCTTAGACAGGTTTAGTGGCTACACCTTC.

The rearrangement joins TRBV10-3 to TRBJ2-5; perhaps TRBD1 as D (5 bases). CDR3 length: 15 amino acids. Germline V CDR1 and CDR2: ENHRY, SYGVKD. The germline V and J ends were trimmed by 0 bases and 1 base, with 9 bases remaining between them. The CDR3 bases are TGTGCCATCAGTGAGTCGGCTAGGGGCCAAGAGACCCAGTACTTC. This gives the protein CAISESARGQETQYF.

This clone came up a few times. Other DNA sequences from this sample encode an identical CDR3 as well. Here the CDR3 DNA reads TGTGCCAGCAGTTTATCGGAGGGCTACGAGCAGTACTTC. Protein sequence: CASSLSEGYEQYF. The chain uses TRBV28 and TRBJ2-7, with D tentatively TRBD2 (6 bases). Germline V gene lookup returns CDR1 MDHEN and CDR2 SYDVKM. V lost 1 base and J lost 3, with 7 bases in between. The length of the CDR3 is 13 residues.

The CDR3 sequence: CASSPTGPMNTEAFF. CDR3 nucleotide sequence: TGTGCCAGCAGTCCGACAGGGCCCATGAACACTGAAGCTTTCTTT. The chain joins TRBV14 to TRBJ1-1; 7 bases are shared with TRBD1. V lost 6 bases, J lost 0 bases, and 7 bases stayed unmatched. The germline V gene has CDR1 SGHDN and CDR2 FVKESK. The CDR3 has 15 residues. The variable domain in full, with the rest retrieved from reference TRBV14 and TRBJ1-1, is EAGVTQFPSHSVIEKGQTVTLRCDPISGHDNLYWYRRVMGKEIKFLLHFVKESKQDESGMPNNRFLAERTGGTYSTLKVQPAELEDSGVYFCASSPTGPMNTEAFFGQGTRLTVV.

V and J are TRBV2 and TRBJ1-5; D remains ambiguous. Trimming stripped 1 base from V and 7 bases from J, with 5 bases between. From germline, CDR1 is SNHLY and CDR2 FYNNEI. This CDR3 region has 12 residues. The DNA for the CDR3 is TGTGCCAGCAGTGAAGGAGGGCAGCCCCAGCATTTT. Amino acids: CASSEGGQPQHF. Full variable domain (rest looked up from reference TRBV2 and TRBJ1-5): EPEVTQTPSHQVTQMGQEVILRCVPISNHLYFYWYRQILGQKVEFLVSFYNNEISEKSEIFDDQFSVERPDGSNFTLKIRSTKLEDSAMYFCASSEGGQPQHFGDGTRLSIL.

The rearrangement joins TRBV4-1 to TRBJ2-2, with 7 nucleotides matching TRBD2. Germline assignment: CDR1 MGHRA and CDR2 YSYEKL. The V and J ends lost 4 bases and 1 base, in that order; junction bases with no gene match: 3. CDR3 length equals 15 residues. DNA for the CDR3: TGCGCCAGCAGCCCCACGGGGGGGAACACCGGGGAGCTGTTTTTT. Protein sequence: CASSPTGGNTGELFF.

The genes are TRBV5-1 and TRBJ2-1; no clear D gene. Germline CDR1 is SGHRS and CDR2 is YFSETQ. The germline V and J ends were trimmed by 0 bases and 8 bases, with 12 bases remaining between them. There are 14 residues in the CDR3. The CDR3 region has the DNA TGCGCCAGCAGCTTGGGTCTCCCTGAGGATGAGCAGTTCTTC. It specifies CASSLGLPEDEQFF.

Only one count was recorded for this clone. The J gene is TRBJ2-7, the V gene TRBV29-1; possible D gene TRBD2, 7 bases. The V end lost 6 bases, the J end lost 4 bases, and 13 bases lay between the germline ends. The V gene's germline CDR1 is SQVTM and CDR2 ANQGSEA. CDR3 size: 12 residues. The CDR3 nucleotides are TGCAGCGTAGGGGGGGCGCTTTACGAGCAGTACTTC. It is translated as CSVGGALYEQYF.